Listed below are T cell receptor beta chains from one sample, sequenced in a study of blood T cell repertoires in COVID-19. Method: immunoSEQ multiplex PCR; TCRdb's copy keeps in-frame clones and lacks some. The table has 250,000 to 300,000 clones, approximately 79% seen once. Sample: PBMCs or T cells enriched from blood (not recorded which). The origin of the receptors is a man aged 25 to 40 with acute COVID-19. The CDR3 runs from the conserved cysteine through the conserved F or W. D genes are given only for firm matches. Clone size is stated in some rows and not others, as once, few, many or a class when expanded.

clone_size	d_call	v_call	j_call	cdr3_nt	cdr3_aa
.	TRBD2	TRBV11-3	TRBJ2-3	TGTGCCAGCAGCCTGAGAAGCGGGGGCGCAGATACGCAGTATTTT	CASSLRSGGADTQYF
once	TRBD2	TRBV5-1	TRBJ2-3	TGTGCCAGCAGCTTGGGACTAGCGGGAGGCACTAGCACAGATACGCAGTATTTT	CASSLGLAGGTSTDTQYF
.	TRBD1	TRBV28	TRBJ1-1	TGTGCCAGCAGTCCTGTTCCTGGACAGGATCGCCTGAACACTGAAGCTTTCTTT	CASSPVPGQDRLNTEAFF
.	.	TRBV28	TRBJ2-1	TGTGCCAGCAGTCCCTTTCCCGGGGGGCAGTTCTTC	CASSPFPGGQFF
once	.	TRBV3-1/TRBV3-2	TRBJ2-1	TGTGCCAGCAGCCAAGAGCCGTGGAGTGAGCAGTTCTTC	CASSQEPWSEQFF
once	.	TRBV2	TRBJ1-6	TGTGCCAGCTCCTTGCGGTTCTCGAATTCACCCCTCCACTTT	CASSLRFSNSPLHF
.	.	TRBV7-6	TRBJ2-2	TGTGCCTCGATCTGGGGACTCCACTCTAACACCGGGGAGCTGTTTTTT	CASIWGLHSNTGELFF
.	TRBD1	TRBV27	TRBJ1-4	TGTGCCAGCAGTGAAATTGACAGGGGAAATGAAAAACTGTTTTTT	CASSEIDRGNEKLFF
.	.	TRBV5-8	TRBJ1-3	TGTGCCAGCAGCTTTCCGGACACTGGAAACACCATATATTTT	CASSFPDTGNTIYF
.	TRBD1	TRBV6-5	TRBJ1-5	TGTGCCAGCGGACCGGGACAGGGTATCGCTCAGCCCCAGCATTTT	CASGPGQGIAQPQHF
.	TRBD1	TRBV10-3	TRBJ1-3	TGTGCCATCAGTGAGCCGGGACAGGGAATGCTTGGAAACACCATATATTTT	CAISEPGQGMLGNTIYF
once	.	TRBV28	TRBJ1-2	TGTGCCAGCAGTTTACGTCAGGGACTTGGCTACACCTTC	CASSLRQGLGYTF
once	TRBD1	TRBV5-1	TRBJ1-1	TGCGCCAGCAGCTCGTTGGACAGGGGTCGCACTGAAGCTTTCTTT	CASSSLDRGRTEAFF
.	.	TRBV11-3	TRBJ1-1	TGTGCCAGCAGCTTAGGCCTTCGGGACACTGAAGCTTTCTTT	CASSLGLRDTEAFF
.	.	TRBV5-1	TRBJ1-5	TGCGCCAGCAGCTTGGCCGGGCCGGGGCAGCCCCAGCATTTT	CASSLAGPGQPQHF
.	.	TRBV6-4	TRBJ2-3	TGTGCCACCGGAACGGGAGATACGCAGTATTTT	CATGTGDTQYF
.	.	TRBV10-2	TRBJ1-5	TGCGCCAGCAGTAGCGGGGGGTCGGGCAATCAGCCCCAGCATTTT	CASSSGGSGNQPQHF
.	.	TRBV30	TRBJ1-1	TGTGCCTGGAGTCGTCTGACAGGCAACACTGAAGCTTTCTTT	CAWSRLTGNTEAFF
.	.	TRBV29-1	TRBJ1-2	TGCAGCGTTGGAGGTATGAGCAATGGCTATGGCTACACCTTC	CSVGGMSNGYGYTF
.	.	TRBV27	TRBJ2-1	TGTGCCAGCAGCCGGGACTTCTCCTACAATGAGCAGTTCTTC	CASSRDFSYNEQFF
few	.	TRBV18	TRBJ2-5	TGTGCCAGCTCACCATCTGGGCAGGGGGAGACCCAGTACTTC	CASSPSGQGETQYF
.	TRBD1	TRBV7-9	TRBJ1-1	TGTGCCAGCAGCTTAGTCGGGACAGGGACCACTGAAGCTTTCTTT	CASSLVGTGTTEAFF